The 6 T cell receptor beta chains given below trace back to one sample, sequenced in a study of blood T cell repertoires in COVID-19. Sequenced by immunoSEQ multiplex PCR; TCRdb stores in-frame clones only, minus some. Here the sample spans fewer than 65,000 clones, more than 70% being singletons. Sequencing input: peripheral blood. The receptors here all came from a man aged 55 to 70 with acute or convalescent COVID-19.

The J gene is TRBJ1-4, the V gene TRBV4-1, with D perhaps TRBD1 (5 bases). Germline CDR1 reads MGHRA; CDR2 reads YSYEKL. Trimming shortened V by 0 bases and J by 2 bases, and 13 bases separated the two germline ends. The CDR3 consists of 17 residues. CDR3 region: CASSQETGVETNEKLFF. The DNA of the CDR3 is TGCGCCAGCAGCCAAGAAACGGGGGTTGAGACTAATGAAAAACTGTTTTTT.

The V call is TRBV6-6, the J call TRBJ2-5; TRBD1 agrees at 8 bases. CDR3 size: 16 residues. The V segment lost 9 bases and the J segment 2 bases; nucleotides outside the gene matches: 14. Germline assignment: CDR1 MNHNY and CDR2 SVGAGI (reference sequence). The CDR3 here is CASLPWGRGQQETQYF. CDR3 bases: TGTGCCAGTTTGCCCTGGGGCAGGGGGCAACAAGAGACCCAGTACTTC.

V and J are TRBV5-4 and TRBJ2-3, with 7 bases that match TRBD2. The CDR3 is 15 amino acids. Germline values: CDR1 SGHNT, CDR2 YYREEE (reference sequence). Trimming at V came to 2 bases and at J to 4 bases, leaving 7 bases not matched to a gene. The CDR3, as DNA: TGTGCCAGCAGCTTCAGTGGGGGGGGTGCAGATACGCAGTATTTT. This codes for CASSFSGGGADTQYF.

The chain uses TRBV7-2 and TRBJ2-5; the match to TRBD2 covers 14 bases. Germline CDR1 SGHTA, CDR2 FQGNSA. V was pared by 8 bases and J by 5 bases, with 7 bases of the junction left unmatched. The CDR3 sequence is 15 residues long. CDR3 amino acids: CASLPTSGGAETQYF. In DNA, the CDR3 is TGTGCCAGCCTCCCGACTAGCGGGGGGGCGGAGACCCAGTACTTC. The whole variable domain, remainder taken from reference TRBV7-2 and TRBJ2-5, is GAGVSQSPSNKVTEKGKDVELRCDPISGHTALYWYRQSLGQGLEFLIYFQGNSAPDKSGLPSDRFSAERTGGSVSTLTIQRTQQEDSAVYLCASLPTSGGAETQYFGPGTRLLVL.

This CDR3 reads CASSLTSGDYNEQFF. CDR3 nucleotide sequence: TGTGCCAGCAGCTTGACTAGCGGGGATTACAATGAGCAGTTCTTC. The chain links TRBV7-2 to TRBJ2-1; 11 bases line up with TRBD2. There are 15 residues in the CDR3. Germline V CDR1 and CDR2: SGHTA, FQGNSA. V lost 3 bases, J lost 4 bases, and 2 bases stayed unmatched. The full variable domain, completed using reference TRBV7-2 and TRBJ2-1, is GAGVSQSPSNKVTEKGKDVELRCDPISGHTALYWYRQSLGQGLEFLIYFQGNSAPDKSGLPSDRFSAERTGGSVSTLTIQRTQQEDSAVYLCASSLTSGDYNEQFFGPGTRLTVL.

The V call is TRBV6-5, the J call TRBJ2-2, with TRBD1 identical over 7 bases. Germline V CDR1 and CDR2: MNHEY, SVGAGI. The CDR3 length is 15 residues. Unmatched junction bases numbered 9, after V lost 6 bases and J lost 5 bases. The CDR3 DNA is TGTGCCAGCAGCGGTACAGGCAGGGGGACCGGGGAGCTGTTTTTT. Translation: CASSGTGRGTGELFF.